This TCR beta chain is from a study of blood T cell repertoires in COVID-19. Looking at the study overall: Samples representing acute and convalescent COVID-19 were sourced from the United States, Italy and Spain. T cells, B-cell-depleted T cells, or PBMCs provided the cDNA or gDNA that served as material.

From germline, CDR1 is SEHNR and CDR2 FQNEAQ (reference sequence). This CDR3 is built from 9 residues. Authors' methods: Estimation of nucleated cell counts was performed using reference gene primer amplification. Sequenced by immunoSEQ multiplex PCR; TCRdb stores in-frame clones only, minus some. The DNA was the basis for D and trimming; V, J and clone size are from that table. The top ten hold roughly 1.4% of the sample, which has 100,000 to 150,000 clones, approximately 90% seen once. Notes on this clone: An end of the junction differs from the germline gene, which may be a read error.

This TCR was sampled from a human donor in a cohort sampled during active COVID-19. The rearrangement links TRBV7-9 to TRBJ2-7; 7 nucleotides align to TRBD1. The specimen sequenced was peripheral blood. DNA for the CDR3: TGTGCCAGCAGCCCTAGGGGGCACTTC. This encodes CASSPRGHF.